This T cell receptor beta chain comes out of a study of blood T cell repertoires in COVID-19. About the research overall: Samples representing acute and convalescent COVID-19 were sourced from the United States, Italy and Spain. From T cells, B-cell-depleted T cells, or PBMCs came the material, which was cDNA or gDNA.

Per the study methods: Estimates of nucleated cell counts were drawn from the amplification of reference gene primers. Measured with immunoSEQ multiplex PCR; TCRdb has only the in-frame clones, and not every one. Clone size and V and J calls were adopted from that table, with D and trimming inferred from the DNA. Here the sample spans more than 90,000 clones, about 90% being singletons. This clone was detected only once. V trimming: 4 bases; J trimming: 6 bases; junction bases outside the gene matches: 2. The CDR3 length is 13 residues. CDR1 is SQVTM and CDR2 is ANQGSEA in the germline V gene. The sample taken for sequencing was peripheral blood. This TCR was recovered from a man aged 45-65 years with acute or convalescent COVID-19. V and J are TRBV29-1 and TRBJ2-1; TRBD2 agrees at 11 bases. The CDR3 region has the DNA TGCAGCGTTGGGACTAGCGGGCTCAATGAGCAGTTCTTC. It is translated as CSVGTSGLNEQFF.